This note documents a single T cell receptor beta chain sequence. Antigen unknown. The data stem from a study of spatial heterogeneity in lung cancer. Study details: As counted in raw reads, each unique TCR and UMI combination appeared more than ten times on average.

The time point denotes: sample taken at primary tumor resection. Tumor, nontumor lung or frozen PBMC supplied whole RNA, sequenced without sorting. Samples were obtained from 70 or so donors, all untreated early-stage non-small cell lung cancer patients. The CDR3 is 15 residues long. In germline, CDR1 is SGHTA, CDR2 FQGNSA. J lost 7 bases, V lost 5 bases, and 3 bases had no gene match. Each molecule of TCR cDNA was tagged with one unique molecular identifier. One entry per CDR3 protein, called by TCRdb with MiXCR from the 5' RACE reads. Here the sample spans roughly 54,000 distinct CDR3 sequences, around 7.6% being singletons. Findings and caveats of the study: Ubiquitous, expanded tumor-derived TCRs were more frequently observed in blood at resection than at follow-up.

The sequencing used PBMCs, collected at surgery. The chain combines TRBV7-2 with TRBJ2-1; 15 positions agree with TRBD2. This clonotype was sampled from a female donor with early-stage non-small cell lung cancer. DNA for the CDR3: TGTGCCAGCAGCCCGGGACTAGCGGGGGGAAATGAGCAGTTCTTC. This gives the protein CASSPGLAGGNEQFF. Complete variable domain (other parts from reference TRBV7-2 and TRBJ2-1): GAGVSQSPSNKVTEKGKDVELRCDPISGHTALYWYRQSLGQGLEFLIYFQGNSAPDKSGLPSDRFSAERTGGSVSTLTIQRTQQEDSAVYLCASSPGLAGGNEQFFGPGTRLTVL.